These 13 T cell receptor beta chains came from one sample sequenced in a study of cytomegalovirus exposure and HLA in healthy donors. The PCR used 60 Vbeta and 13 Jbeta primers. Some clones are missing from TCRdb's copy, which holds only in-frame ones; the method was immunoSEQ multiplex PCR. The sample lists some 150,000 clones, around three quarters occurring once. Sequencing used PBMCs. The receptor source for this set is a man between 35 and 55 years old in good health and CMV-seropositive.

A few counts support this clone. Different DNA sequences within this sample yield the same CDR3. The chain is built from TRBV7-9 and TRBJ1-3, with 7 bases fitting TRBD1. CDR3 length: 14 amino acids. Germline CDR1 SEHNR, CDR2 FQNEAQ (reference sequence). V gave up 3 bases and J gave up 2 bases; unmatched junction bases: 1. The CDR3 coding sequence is TGTGCCAGCAGCTTGGGGACAGCTGGAAACACCATATATTTT. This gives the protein CASSLGTAGNTIYF.

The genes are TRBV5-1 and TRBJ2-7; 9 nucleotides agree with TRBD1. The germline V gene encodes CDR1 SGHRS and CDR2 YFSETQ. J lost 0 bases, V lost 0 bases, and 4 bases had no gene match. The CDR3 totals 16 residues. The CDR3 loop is CASSLVGTGSSYEQYF. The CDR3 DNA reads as TGCGCCAGCAGCTTGGTGGGGACAGGGAGCTCCTACGAGCAGTACTTC.

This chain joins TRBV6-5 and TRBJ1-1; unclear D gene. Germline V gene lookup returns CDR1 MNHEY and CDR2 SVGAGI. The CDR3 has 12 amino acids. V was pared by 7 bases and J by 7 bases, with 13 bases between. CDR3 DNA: TGTGCCAGCACCTCTCGATCGGGTGAAGCTTTCTTT. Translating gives CASTSRSGEAFF.

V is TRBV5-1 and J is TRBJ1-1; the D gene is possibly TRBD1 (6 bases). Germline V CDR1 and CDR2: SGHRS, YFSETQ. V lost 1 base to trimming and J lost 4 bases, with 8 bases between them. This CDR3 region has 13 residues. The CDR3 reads CASSLTGFTEAFF. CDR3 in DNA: TGCGCCAGCAGCTTGACAGGGTTCACTGAAGCTTTCTTT. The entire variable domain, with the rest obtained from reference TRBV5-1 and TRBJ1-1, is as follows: KAGVTQTPRYLIKTRGQQVTLSCSPISGHRSVSWYQQTPGQGLQFLFEYFSETQRNKGNFPGRFSGRQFSNSRSEMNVSTLELGDSALYLCASSLTGFTEAFFGQGTRLTVV.

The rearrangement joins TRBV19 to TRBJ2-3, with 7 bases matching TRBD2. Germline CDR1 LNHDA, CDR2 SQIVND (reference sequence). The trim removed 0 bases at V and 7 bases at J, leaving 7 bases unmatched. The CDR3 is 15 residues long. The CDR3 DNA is TGTGCCAGTAGTATAGAGGGTCCTAGCGGAAATACGCAGTATTTT. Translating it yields CASSIEGPSGNTQYF.

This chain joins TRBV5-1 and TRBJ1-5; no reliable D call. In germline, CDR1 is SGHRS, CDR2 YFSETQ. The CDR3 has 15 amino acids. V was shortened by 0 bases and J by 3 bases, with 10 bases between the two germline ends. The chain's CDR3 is CASSLETGINQPQHF. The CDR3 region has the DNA TGCGCCAGCAGCTTGGAAACGGGTATCAATCAGCCCCAGCATTTT.

CDR3 loop: CASSPGGRYYEQYF. CDR3 bases: TGTGCCAGCAGTCCAGGGGGTCGCTACTACGAGCAGTACTTC. The chain is built from TRBV14 and TRBJ2-7; 7 bases match TRBD1. Trimming took 6 bases from V and 3 from J; bases not matched to a gene: 8. This CDR3 comprises 14 residues. Germline assignment: CDR1 SGHDN and CDR2 FVKESK.

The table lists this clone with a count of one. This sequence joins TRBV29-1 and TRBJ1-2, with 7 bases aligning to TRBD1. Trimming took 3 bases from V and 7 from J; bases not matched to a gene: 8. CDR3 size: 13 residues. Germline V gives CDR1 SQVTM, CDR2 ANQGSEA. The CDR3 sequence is CSVDGQDFSGYTF. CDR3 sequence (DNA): TGCAGCGTTGATGGACAGGATTTCTCTGGCTACACCTTC.

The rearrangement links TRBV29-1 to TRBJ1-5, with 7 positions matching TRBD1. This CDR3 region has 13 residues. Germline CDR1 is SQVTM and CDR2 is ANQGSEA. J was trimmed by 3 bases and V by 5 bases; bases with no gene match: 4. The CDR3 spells CSVQTGPNQPQHF. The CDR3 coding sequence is TGCAGCGTTCAGACAGGGCCCAATCAGCCCCAGCATTTT.

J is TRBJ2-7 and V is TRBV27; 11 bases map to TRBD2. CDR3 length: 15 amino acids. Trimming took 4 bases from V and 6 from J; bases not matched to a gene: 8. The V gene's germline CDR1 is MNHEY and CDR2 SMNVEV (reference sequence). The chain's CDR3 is CASSSFSGGALEQYF. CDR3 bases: TGTGCCAGCAGTTCCTTTAGCGGGGGGGCCCTCGAGCAGTACTTC.

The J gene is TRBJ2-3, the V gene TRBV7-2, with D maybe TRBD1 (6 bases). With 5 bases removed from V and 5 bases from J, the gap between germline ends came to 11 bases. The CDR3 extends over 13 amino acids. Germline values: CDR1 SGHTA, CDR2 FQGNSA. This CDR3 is CASSPWTEDTQYF. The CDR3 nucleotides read TGTGCCAGCAGCCCGTGGACAGAAGATACGCAGTATTTT.

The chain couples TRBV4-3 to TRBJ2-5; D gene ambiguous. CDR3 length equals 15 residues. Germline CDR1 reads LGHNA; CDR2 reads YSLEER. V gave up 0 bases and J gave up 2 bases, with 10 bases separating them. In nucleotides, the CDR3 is TGCGCCAGCAGCCAAGAAGTCCACAGACAAGAGACCCAGTACTTC. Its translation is CASSQEVHRQETQYF.

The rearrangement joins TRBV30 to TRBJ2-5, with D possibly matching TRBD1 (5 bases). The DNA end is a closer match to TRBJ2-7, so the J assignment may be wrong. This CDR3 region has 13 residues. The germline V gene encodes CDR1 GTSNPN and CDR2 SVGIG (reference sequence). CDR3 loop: CAWSGQIHYEQYF. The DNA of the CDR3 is TGTGCCTGGAGTGGACAGATCCATTACGAGCAGTACTTC.